One sample yielded the 28 T cell receptor beta chains listed below, sequenced in a study of PD-L1 blockade in urothelial cancer. Libraries were prepared by immunoSEQ multiplex PCR; TCRdb keeps only in-frame clonotypes and omits some of them. The sample shows around 40,000 clones, approximately 34% of them seen only once. The source material was tumor tissue, sampled before atezolizumab (anti-PD-L1) treatment. The source is a man between 60 and 75 years old with urothelial cancer.

The chain recombines TRBV10-2 with TRBJ2-5; tentatively, D is TRBD1 (6 bases). Trimming removed 0 bases from V and 4 bases from J, with 12 bases in between. Germline values: CDR1 WSHSY, CDR2 SAAADI. The CDR3 consists of 15 residues. The CDR3 bases are TGCGCCAGCAGTGAGTCGGGGGCAGGGAGAGAGACCCAGTACTTC. The encoded protein is CASSESGAGRETQYF.

This clone was counted many times. The rearrangement links TRBV6-4 to TRBJ2-5, with D uncertain. This CDR3 comprises 12 residues. Germline loops: CDR1 MRHNA, CDR2 SNTAGT. The DNA of the CDR3 is TGTGCAGCCGGACGGCTCCAAGAGACCCAGTACTTC. Translated, it gives CAAGRLQETQYF.

This rearrangement joins TRBV28 to TRBJ2-2, with 8 positions matching TRBD1. The CDR3 runs to 15 residues. The V segment lost 9 bases and the J segment 0 bases; nucleotides outside the gene matches: 6. Germline CDR1 reads MDHEN; CDR2 reads SYDVKM. The CDR3 DNA reads TGTGCCAGTCAACCGGGACAGGCGAACACCGGGGAGCTGTTTTTT. It encodes CASQPGQANTGELFF.

This rearrangement joins TRBV6-8 to TRBJ2-1; 7 bases are shared with TRBD2. V lost 2 bases and J lost 9; bases outside the gene matches: 4. This CDR3 comprises 13 residues. CDR1 and CDR2 (germline): MNHGY, SAAAGT. The CDR3 DNA sequence: TGTGCCAGCAGTTACACTCGGACTAGTGAGCAGTTCTTC. Its protein product is CASSYTRTSEQFF.

V gene TRBV28 combines with J gene TRBJ2-7; 7 bases line up with TRBD1. Germline V gene data show CDR1 as MDHEN and CDR2 as SYDVKM. This CDR3 comprises 12 residues. V shed 7 bases, J shed 2 bases, and the junction held 2 bases outside the gene matches. CDR3 protein: CASTTGTYEQYF. CDR3 in DNA: TGTGCCAGCACGACAGGGACCTACGAGCAGTACTTC.

The chain carries TRBV18 and TRBJ2-7; D could derive from TRBD1 or TRBD2 (5 bases each). Trimming took off 6 bases at V and 6 bases at J, with 15 bases between the two ends. The germline V gene has CDR1 KGHSH and CDR2 LQKENI. The CDR3 runs to 13 residues. CDR3 DNA: TGTGCCAGCTCGAACCGGGACCCCGGCGAGCAGTACTTC. Its translation: CASSNRDPGEQYF.

There are a few counts of this clone. This chain links TRBV7-2 with TRBJ2-2; D uncertain. The CDR3 totals 16 residues. Looked up from germline, CDR1 is SGHTA and CDR2 is FQGNSA. The germline V and J ends were trimmed by 2 bases and 1 base, with 11 bases remaining between them. The CDR3 reads CASSLRRPRNTGELFF. The CDR3 nucleotides read TGTGCCAGCAGCTTACGGCGGCCCAGGAACACCGGGGAGCTGTTTTTT.

The chain recombines TRBV11-3 with TRBJ2-7; 10 bases fit TRBD1. The CDR3 extends over 14 amino acids. V dropped 1 base and J dropped 11; count of bases not matched to a gene: 8. Germline V gene lookup returns CDR1 SGHNT and CDR2 YENEEA. Here the CDR3 DNA reads TGTGCCAGCAGCTTAGGTGCGACAGGGGGCAGGGAGTACTTC. Its translation is CASSLGATGGREYF.

This chain links TRBV19 with TRBJ2-2; D unresolved. The CDR3 is 16 amino acids. Trimming cost V 3 bases and J 1 base, with 12 bases left between them. Germline values: CDR1 LNHDA, CDR2 SQIVND (reference sequence). This CDR3 reads CASSMAVRLNTGELFF. The DNA for the CDR3 is TGTGCCAGTAGTATGGCGGTCAGATTGAACACCGGGGAGCTGTTTTTT. Together with reference TRBV19 and TRBJ2-2, the CDR3 gives the full variable domain: DGGITQSPKYLFRKEGQNVTLSCEQNLNHDAMYWYRQDPGQGLRLIYYSQIVNDFQKGDIAEGYSVSREKKESFPLTVTSAQKNPTAFYLCASSMAVRLNTGELFFGEGSRLTVL.

There are many counts of this clone. The chain couples TRBV2 to TRBJ1-1; D gene unclear. CDR3 length: 13 residues. V gave up 5 bases and J gave up 3 bases, with 10 bases separating them. Germline V lookup: CDR1 SNHLY, CDR2 FYNNEI. The CDR3 is CASSSPRDTEAFF. DNA for the CDR3: TGTGCCAGCAGTTCCCCTCGGGACACTGAAGCTTTCTTT.

The chain combines TRBV6-8 with TRBJ1-1; D is unresolved. The germline gives CDR1 MNHGY, CDR2 SAAAGT. This CDR3 is 15 amino acids long. V was clipped by 0 bases and J by 4 bases, with 12 bases between them. CDR3 residues: CASSYSSSSPTEAFF. CDR3 sequence (DNA): TGTGCCAGCAGTTACTCCTCTTCAAGTCCCACTGAAGCTTTCTTT.

The chain joins TRBV11-3 to TRBJ2-5; TRBD2 agrees at 14 bases. The CDR3 extends over 16 amino acids. The V segment lost 5 bases and the J segment 4 bases; nucleotides outside the gene matches: 6. Germline CDR1 and CDR2: SGHNT and YENEEA. The CDR3 coding sequence is TGTGCCAGCAGCCCCGGGACTAGCGGGAGAGGAGAGACCCAGTACTTC. Its translation: CASSPGTSGRGETQYF.

V and J are TRBV30 and TRBJ2-2; 15 bases are a match to TRBD2. This CDR3 has 20 residues. Germline CDR1 is GTSNPN and CDR2 is SVGIG (reference sequence). V shed 2 bases and J 5 bases; nucleotides not matched to a gene: 15. The CDR3 sequence: CAWSPPHGLAGGKGTGELFF. DNA of the CDR3: TGTGCCTGGAGTCCACCCCACGGACTAGCGGGGGGGAAGGGTACCGGGGAGCTGTTTTTT.

The chain couples TRBV30 to TRBJ2-1; 12 bases map to TRBD2. CDR1 is GTSNPN, CDR2 SVGIG, per germline (reference sequence). The trim removed 7 bases at V and 4 bases at J, leaving 5 bases unmatched. CDR3 size: 14 residues. The CDR3 region has the DNA TGTGCCTTCCGGACTAGCGGGGCATACAATGAGCAGTTCTTC. Translation: CAFRTSGAYNEQFF.

The genes are TRBV5-1 and TRBJ2-1; D remains unclear. The germline gives CDR1 SGHRS, CDR2 YFSETQ. The CDR3 covers 15 residues. V was trimmed by 4 bases and J by 8 bases, leaving 19 bases between them. Here the CDR3 reads CASSPPARAIDEQFF. The CDR3 DNA sequence: TGCGCCAGCAGCCCCCCCGCCCGGGCAATCGATGAGCAGTTCTTC.

V gene TRBV18 combines with J gene TRBJ1-1; no reliable D call. Looked up from germline, CDR1 is KGHSH and CDR2 is LQKENI. V lost 5 bases and J 1 base, leaving 14 bases between the germline ends. This CDR3 comprises 15 residues. CDR3 DNA: TGTGCCAGCTCAAACCTGGCCACCCCGAACACTGAAGCTTTCTTT. Its translation is CASSNLATPNTEAFF.

The chain carries TRBV19 and TRBJ2-5, with a possible D match to TRBD2 (6 bases). This CDR3 has 14 amino acids. V was clipped by 4 bases and J by 4 bases, with 13 bases between them. The V gene's germline CDR1 is LNHDA and CDR2 SQIVND (reference sequence). CDR3 residues: CASSRGRTLETQYF. DNA of the CDR3: TGTGCCAGTAGTAGAGGGAGGACACTAGAGACCCAGTACTTC.

This clone was seen only a few times. The chain recombines TRBV30 with TRBJ1-2; D ambiguous. Trimming took 0 bases from V and 0 from J, leaving 11 bases between them. Germline values: CDR1 GTSNPN, CDR2 SVGIG (reference sequence). The CDR3 consists of 15 residues. CDR3: CAWSVHLSANYGYTF. CDR3 sequence (DNA): TGTGCCTGGAGTGTCCACCTATCAGCTAACTATGGCTACACCTTC.

The rearrangement links TRBV28 to TRBJ1-3; the D is unclear. CDR3 length equals 13 residues. Trimming removed 4 bases from V and 9 bases from J, with 13 bases in between. From germline, CDR1 is MDHEN and CDR2 SYDVKM. CDR3 in DNA: TGTGCCAGCAGTTGGGCCGGAGGCGGCACCATATATTTT. Translated, it gives CASSWAGGGTIYF.

This clone was recorded a few times. The rearrangement joins TRBV7-8 to TRBJ2-2; 8 nucleotides align to TRBD1. Germline V gives CDR1 SGHVS, CDR2 FQNEAQ. Trimming at V came to 4 bases and at J to 4 bases, leaving 8 bases not matched to a gene. The CDR3 runs 16 residues. The CDR3 here is CASSSWTGQGTGELFF. The DNA for the CDR3 is TGTGCCAGCAGCTCGTGGACAGGGCAGGGCACCGGGGAGCTGTTTTTT. The whole variable domain, filled in from reference TRBV7-8 and TRBJ2-2, reads GAGVSQSPRYKVAKRGQDVALRCDPISGHVSLFWYQQALGQGPEFLTYFQNEAQLDKSGLPSDRFFAERPEGSVSTLKIQRTQQEDSAVYLCASSSWTGQGTGELFFGEGSRLTVL.

This clone is labeled medium-sized. The chain has TRBV29-1 and TRBJ1-3; possible D gene TRBD1, 6 bases. Germline values: CDR1 SQVTM, CDR2 ANQGSEA. Trimming stripped 5 bases from V and 1 base from J, with 9 bases between. This CDR3 is 13 amino acids long. The CDR3 sequence is CSVWTDSGNTIYF. The CDR3 DNA follows: TGCAGCGTTTGGACAGATTCTGGAAACACCATATATTTT.

The genes are TRBV6-8 and TRBJ1-1, with D perhaps matching TRBD1 (6 bases). The V gene lost 6 bases and the J gene lost 1 base, with 12 bases spanning the gap. Germline values: CDR1 MNHGY, CDR2 SAAAGT. The length of the CDR3 is 14 residues. In DNA form, the CDR3 reads TGTGCCAGCAGCCAGACAGGTAAGAACACTGAAGCTTTCTTT. Translating it yields CASSQTGKNTEAFF.

The chain is built from TRBV25-1 and TRBJ1-4; unclear D gene. The CDR3 runs 15 residues. Deletions cut 1 base from V and 5 bases from J, with 11 bases between. CDR1 and CDR2 (germline): MGHDK, SYGVNS. The DNA of the CDR3 is TGTGCCAGCAGTGAATCCAGGCCCAAAAATGAAAAACTGTTTTTT. Its protein is CASSESRPKNEKLFF.

This rearrangement joins TRBV30 to TRBJ1-1, with 8 nucleotides matching TRBD1. Germline CDR1 and CDR2: GTSNPN and SVGIG (reference sequence). V lost 1 base to trimming and J lost 1 base; unmatched junction nucleotides: 2. This CDR3 region has 14 residues. CDR3 bases: TGTGCCTGGAGTGACGGGACAGGGAACACTGAAGCTTTCTTT. Translating it yields CAWSDGTGNTEAFF.

The chain joins TRBV29-1 to TRBJ2-5, with 9 bases lining up with TRBD2. The CDR3 is 14 residues long. The ends lost 4 bases at V and 3 bases at J; junction bases unmatched: 6. CDR1 and CDR2 from the germline V gene are SQVTM and ANQGSEA. CDR3 region: CSVGSGSAKETQYF. The DNA for the CDR3 is TGCAGCGTTGGTAGCGGGAGTGCGAAAGAGACCCAGTACTTC.

This clone was detected a few times. The CDR3: CASSEASGNNQPQHF. DNA for the CDR3: TGTGCCAGCAGTGAAGCTTCAGGGAACAATCAGCCCCAGCATTTT. J is TRBJ1-5 and V is TRBV6-1, with a weak D call TRBD1 (5 bases). V lost 0 bases to trimming and J lost 3 bases, with 9 bases between them. From germline, CDR1 is MNHNS and CDR2 SASEGT. This CDR3 region has 15 residues.

This clone has only a few counts. The V gene is TRBV11-3, the J gene TRBJ2-1; D is possibly TRBD2 (6 bases). V lost 5 bases to trimming and J lost 0 bases, with 14 bases between them. Germline CDR1 and CDR2: SGHNT and YENEEA. This CDR3 is built from 16 residues. For the CDR3, the DNA is TGTGCCAGCAGCCCAGGTGCGGGGAGCTCCTACAATGAGCAGTTCTTC. It encodes CASSPGAGSSYNEQFF.

In its sample, this clone ranks as medium-sized. In DNA, the CDR3 is TGTGCCAGCAGTTACACAGGGGAAAAACTGTTTTTT. This encodes CASSYTGEKLFF. The V gene is TRBV6-8, the J gene TRBJ1-4; TRBD1 is a possible D gene (6 bases). The length of the CDR3 is 12 residues. Looked up from germline, CDR1 is MNHGY and CDR2 is SAAAGT. V shed 2 bases and J shed 8 bases, with 6 bases lying between them.